This TCR beta chain was sequenced in a study of vaccination and CD4 T cells after COVID-19. The overall study: Convalescent patients were SARS-CoV-2 positive by nasal swab PCR; ten or so mild, one severe. Convalescent cases consisted of six males and four females, of whom two were Hispanic. Post-vaccine sampling followed dose two by a median about 69 days (range 14 to 241). Study-wide points: For convalescent patients, a median 86.3% of reactive clones surfaced exclusively after vaccination.

The CDR3 length is 17 residues. Germline V CDR1 and CDR2: LNHDA, SQIVND (reference sequence). V gave up 5 bases and J gave up 1 base; unmatched junction bases: 9. Worth noting for this clonotype: No antigen is known for it.

The time point denotes: late sampling 161 to 241 days after vaccination in a few convalescent patients. TCRdb re-derived calls from the PCR reads in MiXCR, one entry per CDR3 protein. The profile covers 25,000 to 30,000 distinct CDR3 sequences, with approximately 51% appearing a single time and under 6% taken by the ten largest. The clonotype originates from a human donor who had recovered from COVID-19. This sequence joins TRBV19 and TRBJ2-5; 11 positions agree with TRBD2. Here the sequenced sample was CD4+ T cells from blood, taken about 7 months after SARS-CoV-2 vaccination. The CDR3 loop is CASSWASGRWGQETQYF. As DNA, the CDR3 is TGTGCCAGTAGTTGGGCTAGCGGGAGGTGGGGCCAAGAGACCCAGTACTTC.